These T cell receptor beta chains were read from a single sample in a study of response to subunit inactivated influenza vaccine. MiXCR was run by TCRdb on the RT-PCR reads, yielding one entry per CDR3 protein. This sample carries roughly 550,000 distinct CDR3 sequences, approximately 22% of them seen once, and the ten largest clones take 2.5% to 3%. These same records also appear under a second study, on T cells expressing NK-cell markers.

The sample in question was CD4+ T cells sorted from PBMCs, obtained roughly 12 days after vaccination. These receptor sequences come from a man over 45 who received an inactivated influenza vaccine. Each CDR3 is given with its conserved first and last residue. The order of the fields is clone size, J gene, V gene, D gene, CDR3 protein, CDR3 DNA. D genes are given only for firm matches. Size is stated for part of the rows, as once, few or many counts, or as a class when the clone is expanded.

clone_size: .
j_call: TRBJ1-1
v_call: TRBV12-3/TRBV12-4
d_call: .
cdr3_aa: CASSLSSMEAFF
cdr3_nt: TGTGCCAGCAGTTTAAGTTCCATGGAAGCTTTCTTT

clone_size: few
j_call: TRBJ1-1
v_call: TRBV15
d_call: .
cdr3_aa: CATSRDYQGTEAFF
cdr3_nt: TGTGCCACCAGCAGAGATTACCAGGGAACTGAAGCTTTCTTT

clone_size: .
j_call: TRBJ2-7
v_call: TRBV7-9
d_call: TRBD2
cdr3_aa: CASSLGIAGEKPEQYF
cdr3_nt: TGTGCCAGCAGCTTAGGAATAGCGGGAGAGAAACCCGAGCAGTACTTC

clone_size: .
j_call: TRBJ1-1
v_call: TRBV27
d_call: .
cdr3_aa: CASRGEGRGEAFF
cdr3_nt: TGTGCCAGCCGAGGGGAAGGGCGGGGGGAAGCTTTCTTT

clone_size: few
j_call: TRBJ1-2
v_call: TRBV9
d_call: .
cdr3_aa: CASSPSGGGYTF
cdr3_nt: TGTGCCAGCAGCCCAAGTGGGGGTGGCTACACCTTC

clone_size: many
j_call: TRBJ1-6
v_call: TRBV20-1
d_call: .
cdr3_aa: CSARRQNRDSPLHF
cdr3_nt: TGCAGTGCTAGAAGACAGAACAGAGATTCACCCCTCCACTTT

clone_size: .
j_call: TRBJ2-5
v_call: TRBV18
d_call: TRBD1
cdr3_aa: CASSTGTGGQETQYF
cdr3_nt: TGTGCCAGCTCGACCGGGACAGGGGGCCAAGAGACCCAGTACTTC

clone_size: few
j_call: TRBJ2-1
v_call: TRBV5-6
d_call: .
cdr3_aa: CASSFGGTGEKTQFF
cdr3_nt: TGTGCCAGCAGCTTCGGGGGGACAGGAGAGAAAACGCAGTTCTTC

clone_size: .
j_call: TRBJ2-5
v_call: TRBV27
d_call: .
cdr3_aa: CASSFREKETQYF
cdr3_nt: TGTGCCAGCAGTTTCCGGGAGAAAGAGACCCAGTACTTC

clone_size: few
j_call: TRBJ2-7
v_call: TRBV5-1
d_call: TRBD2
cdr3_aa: CASSVSGTVREQYF
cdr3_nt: TGCGCCAGCAGCGTTAGCGGGACCGTCCGGGAGCAGTACTTC

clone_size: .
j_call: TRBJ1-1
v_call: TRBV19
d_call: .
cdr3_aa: CASQTAGTPNTEAFF
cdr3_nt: TGTGCCAGCCAAACCGCCGGGACACCAAACACTGAAGCTTTCTTT

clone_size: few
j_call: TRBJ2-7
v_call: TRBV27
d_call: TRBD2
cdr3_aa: CASRASSGRSYEQYF
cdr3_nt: TGTGCCAGCAGAGCCTCTAGCGGGAGATCCTACGAGCAGTACTTC

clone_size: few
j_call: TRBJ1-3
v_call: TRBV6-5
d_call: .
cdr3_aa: CASSSHKTVVSGNTIYF
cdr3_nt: TGTGCCAGCAGTTCCCACAAAACAGTAGTCTCTGGAAACACCATATATTTT

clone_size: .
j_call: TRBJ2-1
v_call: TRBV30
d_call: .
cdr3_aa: CAWIGAAPRDEQFF
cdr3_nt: TGTGCCTGGATAGGGGCAGCTCCGAGGGATGAGCAGTTCTTC

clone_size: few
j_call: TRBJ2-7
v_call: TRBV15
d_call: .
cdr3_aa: CATSRGAYPSYEQYF
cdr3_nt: TGTGCCACCAGCAGAGGAGCCTACCCGTCCTACGAGCAGTACTTC

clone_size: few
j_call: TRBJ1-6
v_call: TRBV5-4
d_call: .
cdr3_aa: CASSLGQSPLHF
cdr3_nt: TGTGCCAGCAGCTTGGGACAGTCGCCCCTCCACTTT

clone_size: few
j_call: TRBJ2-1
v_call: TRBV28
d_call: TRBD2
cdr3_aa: CASKRGGGSYNEQFF
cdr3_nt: TGTGCCAGCAAACGCGGGGGAGGGTCCTACAATGAGCAGTTCTTC

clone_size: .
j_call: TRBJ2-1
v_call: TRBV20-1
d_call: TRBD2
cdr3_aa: CSAGRAVGEQFF
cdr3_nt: TGCAGTGCCGGGAGGGCCGTTGGTGAGCAGTTCTTC

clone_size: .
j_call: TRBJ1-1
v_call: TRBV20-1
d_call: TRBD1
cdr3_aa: CSASLPGQGHDTEAFF
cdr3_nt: TGCAGTGCTAGTTTGCCGGGACAGGGACATGACACTGAAGCTTTCTTT

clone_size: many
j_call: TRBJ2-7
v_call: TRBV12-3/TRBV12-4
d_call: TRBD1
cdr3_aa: CASSDRDRASYEQYF
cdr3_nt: TGTGCCAGCAGTGACCGGGACAGGGCCTCCTACGAGCAGTACTTC

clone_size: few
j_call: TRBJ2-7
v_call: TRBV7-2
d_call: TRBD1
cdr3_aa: CASSSTGAYEQYF
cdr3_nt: TGTGCCAGCAGCTCGACAGGGGCCTACGAGCAGTACTTC

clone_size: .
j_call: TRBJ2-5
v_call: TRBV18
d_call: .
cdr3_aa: CASSPETPQETQYF
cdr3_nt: TGTGCCAGCTCACCCGAGACCCCTCAAGAGACCCAGTACTTC

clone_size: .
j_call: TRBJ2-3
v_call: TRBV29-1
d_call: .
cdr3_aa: CSVTPGTDTQYF
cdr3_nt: TGCTCCGTCACCCCCGGCACAGATACGCAGTATTTT

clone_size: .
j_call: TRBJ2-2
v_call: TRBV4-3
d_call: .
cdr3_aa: CASSQDWRNTGELFF
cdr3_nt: TGCGCCAGCAGCCAAGATTGGAGAAACACCGGGGAGCTGTTTTTT

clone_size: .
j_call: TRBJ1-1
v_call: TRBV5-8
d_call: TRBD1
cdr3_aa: CASSLWGTGRNTEAFF
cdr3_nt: TGTGCCAGCAGCTTGTGGGGGACAGGTAGGAACACTGAAGCTTTCTTT

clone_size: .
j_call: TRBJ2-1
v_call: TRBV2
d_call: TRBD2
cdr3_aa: CASSAGTIAGEQFF
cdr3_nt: TGTGCCAGCAGTGCCGGAACGATAGCGGGAGAGCAGTTCTTC

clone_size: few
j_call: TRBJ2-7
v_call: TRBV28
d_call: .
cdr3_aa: CASSLPIRDMTYEQYF
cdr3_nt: TGTGCCAGCAGTTTGCCCATCCGGGACATGACCTACGAGCAGTACTTC

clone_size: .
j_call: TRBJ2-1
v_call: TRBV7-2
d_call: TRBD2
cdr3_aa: CASSLVVAGGNEQFF
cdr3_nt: TGTGCCAGCAGCTTAGTAGTAGCGGGGGGGAATGAGCAGTTCTTC

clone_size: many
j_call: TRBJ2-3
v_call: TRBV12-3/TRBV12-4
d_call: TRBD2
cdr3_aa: CASRESSGSYPYF
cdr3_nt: TGTGCCAGCAGGGAATCTAGCGGGAGTTATCCGTATTTT

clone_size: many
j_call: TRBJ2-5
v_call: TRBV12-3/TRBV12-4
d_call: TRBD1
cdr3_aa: CASSGDSSQETQYF
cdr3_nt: TGTGCCAGCAGTGGGGACAGCTCCCAAGAGACCCAGTACTTC

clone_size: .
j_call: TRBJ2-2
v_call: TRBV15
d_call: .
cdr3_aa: CATSKAGSAGGELFF
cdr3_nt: TGTGCCACCAGCAAAGCGGGTTCAGCAGGAGGGGAGCTGTTTTTT

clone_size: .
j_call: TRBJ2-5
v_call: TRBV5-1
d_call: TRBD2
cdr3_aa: CASTPSATSGGAGELKTQYF
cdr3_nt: TGCGCCAGCACCCCCTCCGCTACTAGCGGGGGGGCCGGGGAATTAAAGACCCAGTACTTC

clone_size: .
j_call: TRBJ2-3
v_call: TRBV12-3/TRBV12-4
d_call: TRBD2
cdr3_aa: CASRDGQRGYSDTQYF
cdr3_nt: TGTGCCAGCAGGGACGGGCAGCGGGGGTACTCAGATACGCAGTATTTT

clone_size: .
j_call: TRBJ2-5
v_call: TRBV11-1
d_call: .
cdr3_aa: CASSSGNGNQETQYF
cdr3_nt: TGTGCCAGCAGCTCCGGGAACGGTAATCAAGAGACCCAGTACTTC

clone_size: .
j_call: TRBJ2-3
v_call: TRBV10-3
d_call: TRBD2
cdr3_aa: CAISTGGADTQYF
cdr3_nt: TGTGCCATCAGTACGGGAGGGGCAGATACGCAGTATTTT

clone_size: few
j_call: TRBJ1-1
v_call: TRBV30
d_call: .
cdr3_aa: CAWSWEGTVTEAFF
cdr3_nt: TGTGCCTGGAGTTGGGAGGGAACGGTAACTGAAGCTTTCTTT

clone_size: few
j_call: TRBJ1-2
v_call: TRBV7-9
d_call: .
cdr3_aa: CASSLEARVGYTF
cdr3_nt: TGTGCCAGCAGCTTAGAGGCCCGCGTAGGCTACACCTTC

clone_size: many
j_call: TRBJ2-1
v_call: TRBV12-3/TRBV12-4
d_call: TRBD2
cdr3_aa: CASRVAGSYNEQFF
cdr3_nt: TGTGCCAGCAGGGTAGCGGGCAGCTACAATGAGCAGTTCTTC

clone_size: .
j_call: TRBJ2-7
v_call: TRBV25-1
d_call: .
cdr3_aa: CASSEAPGEQYF
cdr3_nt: TGTGCCAGCAGTGAGGCTCCTGGCGAGCAGTACTTC

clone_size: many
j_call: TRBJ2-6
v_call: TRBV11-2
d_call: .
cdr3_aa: CASSLAGTGANVLTF
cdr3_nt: TGTGCCAGCAGCTTAGCAGGGACCGGGGCCAACGTCCTGACTTTC

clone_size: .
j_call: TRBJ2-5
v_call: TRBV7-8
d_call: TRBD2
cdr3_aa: CASSLGSGGPETQYF
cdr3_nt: TGTGCCAGCAGCTTAGGAAGCGGGGGGCCGGAGACCCAGTACTTC

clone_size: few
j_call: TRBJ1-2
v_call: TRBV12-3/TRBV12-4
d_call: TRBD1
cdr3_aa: CASSSGQGVGGYTF
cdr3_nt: TGTGCCAGCAGTTCCGGACAGGGTGTGGGTGGCTACACCTTC

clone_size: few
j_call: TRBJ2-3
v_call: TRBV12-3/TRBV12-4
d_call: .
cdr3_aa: CASSLSFMQYF
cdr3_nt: TGTGCCAGCAGTTTAAGTTTCATGCAGTATTTT